This T cell receptor (beta chain) comes out of a study of blood T cell repertoires in COVID-19. Here immunoSEQ multiplex PCR was the method, and the copy in TCRdb shows in-frame clones only, minus some. The data hold about 73,000 clones, with approximately 92% observed a single time. V lost 4 bases and J 5 bases, leaving 12 bases between the germline ends. Germline values: CDR1 MNHEY, CDR2 SVGAGI. The CDR3 extends over 14 amino acids. Sequencing used peripheral blood. The sequence was obtained from a man older than 75 with acute or convalescent COVID-19. The rearrangement joins TRBV6-5 to TRBJ1-5, with D possibly being TRBD1 (5 bases). This CDR3 reads CASSFGRGDQPQHF. The DNA for the CDR3 is TGTGCCAGCAGTTTCGGACGGGGGGATCAGCCCCAGCATTTT.